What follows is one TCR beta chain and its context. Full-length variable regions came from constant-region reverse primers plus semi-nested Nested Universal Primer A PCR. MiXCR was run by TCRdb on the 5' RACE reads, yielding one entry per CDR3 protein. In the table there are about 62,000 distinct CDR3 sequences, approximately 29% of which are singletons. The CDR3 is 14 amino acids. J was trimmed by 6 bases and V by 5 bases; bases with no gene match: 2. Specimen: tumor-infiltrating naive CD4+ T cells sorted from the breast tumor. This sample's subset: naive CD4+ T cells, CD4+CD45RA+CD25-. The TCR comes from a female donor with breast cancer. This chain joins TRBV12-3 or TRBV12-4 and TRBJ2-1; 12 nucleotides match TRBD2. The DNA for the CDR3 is TGTGCCAGCAGTACTAGCGGGGGGCTCAATGAGCAGTTCTTC. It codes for CASSTSGGLNEQFF.